This T cell receptor (beta chain) was retrieved from a study of Graves' ophthalmopathy and Graves' hyperthyroidism (dated by TCRdb to 2017 to 2018). Looking at the study overall: Peripheral blood was collected before any treatment was given, at the time of initial diagnosis. To explore V-J signatures that separate ophthalmopathy from hyperthyroidism, a discovery set of 100 patients was enrolled, consisting of about 45 with ophthalmopathy and 55 to 65 with stable hyperthyroidism. For training and testing, the roughly 93 patients in the discovery cohort were randomly divided in a 7:3 ratio. In a handful of hyperthyroidism patients, the T-cell repertoire of thyroid tissue was compared with the T-cell repertoire of blood. An independent validation cohort was composed of approximately 19 hyperthyroidism patients and 15 to 17 patients who later progressed from hyperthyroidism to ophthalmopathy. In total, some 130 blood samples were TCR-sequenced: 43 ophthalmopathy, some 75 hyperthyroidism and about 17 hyperthyroidism-to-ophthalmopathy patients. The study used TCR beta repertoire signatures to distinguish Graves' ophthalmopathy from Graves' hyperthyroidism and to predict progression to ophthalmopathy. Following sample collection, hyperthyroidism patients were given methimazole at a starting dose of 30 mg daily, and ophthalmopathy patients were given high-dose intravenous methylprednisolone.

What the work shows at the level of the full study, not this receptor alone: No statistical method was used to predetermine the sample size, and group allocation was not hidden from the investigators. In cross-validation, the 13-signature model distinguished ophthalmopathy from stable hyperthyroidism with approximately 90% sensitivity and 81.08% specificity, while in the test set the corresponding values were approximately 80% and 75%. Among expanded thyroid clonotypes with frequency above 0.001, most also showed up in blood, which suggests that blood repertoires may reflect the thyroid immune response. In validation, the model predicted ophthalmopathy progression with nearly 71% sensitivity and about 73% specificity; 12 predicted patients were CT-confirmed with GO in a median of approximately 6.5 months.

Ophthalmopathy patients were characterized by moderately to severely active disease, a Clinical Activity Score of at least 3, a NOSPECS grade of at least 4, and a disease duration under 3 months. Patients were excluded if they had other autoimmune diseases, uncontrolled infections, pregnancy or lactation. Clinical symptoms, serum thyroxine, TRAb, thyroid ultrasound and orbital computed tomography formed the basis of the diagnosis. Using Ficoll-Paque density gradient centrifugation, PBMCs were isolated from roughly 9.2 ml of fresh peripheral blood. Total RNA was extracted with Trizol reagent and quality-checked on an Agilent 2100 Bioanalyzer. TCR beta CDR3 regions were amplified from RNA transcripts for repertoire sequencing. HTBI primers and the Qiagen OneStep RT-PCR kit were used in a first-round RT-PCR, which was followed by a second-round multiplex PCR, size selection and purification. The libraries underwent paired-end sequencing with 100 bp reads on an Illumina HiSeq2000. Regarding the original processing steps: Reads were processed with SOAPnuke, discarding reads with adapters, uncalled bases, mean Phred below 15, or no exact constant-primer or identifier match. COPE v1.2.5 was used to merge the high-quality paired reads. Clonotypes were defined as unique nucleotide sequences and were aligned to IMGT TRB V, D and J references using MiTCR v1.1. The analysis was limited to V-J combinations with a frequency above 0.0001, which together covered more than 98% of repertoires. A TCR clonal expansion and chaos score per V-J combination was defined as the ratio of F50 clonal expansion to chaos observed in the TCRdist matrix. Welch's t-statistics and random forest were used to narrow the features down to more than 10 V-J combinations, which were then fed into a naive Bayes classifier. The Morisita-Horn index was used to measure how similar the thyroid and blood repertoires were. TCRdb took the public reads, trimmed them with fastp at Q25, ran MiXCR for clone calling and kept in-frame beta chains. Merged by CDR3 protein, the rows form single entries marked with the most common genes and DNA. For this entry, the V and J calls and clone size follow TCRdb and not the study's own pipeline. Counted in this sample were some 160,000 distinct CDR3 sequences; 35% to 45% of them appeared once. Jointly, the top ten make up roughly 9% of the sample.

This clonotype was picked up many times. The specificity of this receptor is unknown. No qualities accompany the bases; no much larger clone lies one base away. Sample: peripheral blood. The sequence came from a man younger than 45 with Graves' ophthalmopathy. Donor details come from another sample of the same person, matched by shared clones.

The sequence in DNA is TGTGCCAGCAGCGCGACAGGGCACAATCAGCCCCAGCATTTT. The encoded protein is CASSATGHNQPQHF. The rearrangement combines TRBV7-2 with TRBJ1-5, and 7 junction bases match TRBD1. Based on the germline V gene, the CDR1 and CDR2 sequences are SGHTA and FQGNSA. V is trimmed back by 5 bases and J by 3 bases, and the junction contains 4 bases that no gene match accounts for. Its CDR3 holds 14 amino acids, cysteine through phenylalanine. Left in the record is the CDR3 DNA by itself, 42 bases read in frame from the first base.